Each of the 21 T cell receptor beta chains below was sequenced from the same sample in a study of cytomegalovirus exposure and HLA in healthy donors. Vbeta (60) and Jbeta (13) primers were used in the PCR. Profiling relied on immunoSEQ multiplex PCR, and the TCRdb table lists in-frame clones only, not all of them. The sample has some 140,000 clones, 70% to 80% seen once; the top ten hold approximately 8.2%. The sequenced sample consisted of PBMCs. Source of these receptors: a woman in her forties or fifties in good health and CMV-seropositive.

In its sample, this clone was seen once. The gene calls are TRBV9 and TRBJ1-3; 7 bases agree with TRBD1. Per the germline V gene, CDR1 is SGDLS and CDR2 is YYNGEE. The V segment lost 3 bases and the J segment 1 base; nucleotides outside the gene matches: 10. The CDR3 loop spans 17 amino acids. The CDR3 loop is CASSATQGDPSGNTIYF. The CDR3 nucleotides are TGTGCCAGCAGCGCTACTCAGGGGGACCCTTCTGGAAACACCATATATTTT.

The chain has TRBV5-4 and TRBJ2-2; D is perhaps TRBD1 (6 bases). This CDR3 spans 15 amino acids. Germline values: CDR1 SGHNT, CDR2 YYREEE (reference sequence). V shed 3 bases and J shed 7 bases, with 16 bases lying between them. The CDR3 loop is CASSSGTRSGGELFF. As DNA, the CDR3 is TGTGCCAGCAGCTCCGGGACACGATCCGGCGGGGAGCTGTTTTTT. The complete variable domain, with remaining parts taken from reference TRBV5-4 and TRBJ2-2, reads ETGVTQSPTHLIKTRGQQVTLRCSSQSGHNTVSWYQQALGQGPQFIFQYYREEENGRGNFPPRFSGLQFPNYSSELNVNALELDDSALYLCASSSGTRSGGELFFGEGSRLTVL.

The chain has TRBV9 and TRBJ2-5; D possibly corresponds to TRBD2 (6 bases). CDR3 size: 14 residues. V shed 2 bases and J shed 1 base, with 9 bases lying between them. CDR1 and CDR2 (germline): SGDLS, YYNGEE. In DNA, the CDR3 is TGTGCCAGCAGCGTGGGACTGTTCCAAGAGACCCAGTACTTC. Protein product: CASSVGLFQETQYF.

This clone was recorded a few times. The genes are TRBV18 and TRBJ1-4; D not resolved. The CDR3 extends over 14 amino acids. V lost 2 bases and J lost 4, with 8 bases in between. In germline, CDR1 is KGHSH, CDR2 LQKENI. For the CDR3, the DNA is TGTGCCAGCTCACCAGGGCAGGATAATGAAAAACTGTTTTTT. Translated, it gives CASSPGQDNEKLFF.

This clone was counted only a few times. The chain combines TRBV5-6 with TRBJ2-2, with D maybe TRBD2 (5 bases). Germline CDR1 SGHDT, CDR2 YYEEEE. V lost 2 bases, J lost 5 bases, and 13 bases lay in between. This CDR3 contains 15 residues. The CDR3 DNA reads TGTGCCAGCAGCTTAATATTCCGGGGTACCGGGGAGCTGTTTTTT. It specifies CASSLIFRGTGELFF.

This CDR3 reads CASSTSIGELFF. In DNA form, the CDR3 reads TGTGCCAGCAGTACCTCGATCGGGGAACTGTTTTTT. The chain uses TRBV6-1 and TRBJ1-4; D not certain. This CDR3 comprises 12 residues. Germline V gene sequence: CDR1 MNHNS, CDR2 SASEGT. Trimming left V 5 bases short and J 12 bases short, with 13 bases between.

The chain carries TRBV6-5 and TRBJ1-1; D may be TRBD1 (6 bases). V was shortened by 4 bases and J by 7 bases, with 13 bases between the two germline ends. There are 13 residues in the CDR3. Germline assignment: CDR1 MNHEY and CDR2 SVGAGI. CDR3 amino acids: CASSSQVGGEAFF. In nucleotides, the CDR3 is TGTGCCAGCAGTTCCCAAGTAGGGGGTGAAGCTTTCTTT.

The CDR3 protein is CASSLGGGLYNEQFF. CDR3 DNA sequence: TGCGCCAGCAGCTTGGGAGGGGGATTGTACAATGAGCAGTTCTTC. The genes are TRBV5-1 and TRBJ2-1; D is possibly TRBD1 (6 bases). CDR3 size: 15 residues. CDR1 is SGHRS and CDR2 is YFSETQ in the germline V gene. V lost 0 bases, J lost 4 bases, and 11 bases lay in between.

The V and J genes are TRBV29-1 and TRBJ1-2; 7 nucleotides agree with TRBD1. The germline gives CDR1 SQVTM, CDR2 ANQGSEA. The CDR3 is 13 residues long. Trimming at V came to 4 bases and at J to 3 bases, leaving 5 bases not matched to a gene. DNA of the CDR3: TGCAGCGTTGGAGGCCAGGGGGACTATGGCTACACCTTC. Its translation: CSVGGQGDYGYTF. Supplemented by reference TRBV29-1 and TRBJ1-2, the full variable domain reads SAVISQKPSRDICQRGTSLTIQCQVDSQVTMMFWYRQQPGQSLTLIATANQGSEATYESGFVIDKFPISRPNLTFSTLTVSNMSPEDSSIYLCSVGGQGDYGYTFGSGTRLTVV.

About this clone itself: The sample carries other DNA sequences with the same CDR3. The chain couples TRBV7-9 to TRBJ2-1; TRBD2 aligns across 8 bases. The CDR3 has 15 amino acids. The V gene's germline CDR1 is SEHNR and CDR2 FQNEAQ (reference sequence). The trim removed 5 bases at V and 2 bases at J, leaving 5 bases unmatched. CDR3 protein: CASSPSGGAYNEQFF. CDR3 coding DNA: TGTGCCAGCAGCCCAAGCGGGGGCGCCTACAATGAGCAGTTCTTC.

The chain couples TRBV27 to TRBJ2-7; D remains ambiguous. The CDR3 has 15 amino acids. V shed 6 bases and J shed 3 bases, with 18 bases lying between them. Germline V lookup: CDR1 MNHEY, CDR2 SMNVEV (reference sequence). The CDR3 nucleotides read TGTGCCAGCAGCCCTAGTCACGGAGTAGGCTACGAGCAGTACTTC. As protein: CASSPSHGVGYEQYF.

This clone has more than one count but fewer than ten. The chain is built from TRBV27 and TRBJ2-7; D is possibly TRBD1 (5 bases). The germline CDR1 and CDR2 sequences are MNHEY and SMNVEV (reference sequence). V dropped 8 bases and J dropped 3 bases, with 17 bases sitting between them. The CDR3 covers 14 residues. The CDR3 DNA reads as TGTGCCAGCGCCCAGGGTAGCCTTCTCTACGAGCAGTACTTC. This encodes CASAQGSLLYEQYF.

The V call is TRBV7-2, the J call TRBJ2-7; TRBD1 aligns across 9 bases. The V segment lost 8 bases and the J segment 2 bases; nucleotides outside the gene matches: 1. Germline loops: CDR1 SGHTA, CDR2 FQGNSA. The CDR3 is 12 residues long. CDR3 in amino acids: CASGQGTYEQYF. In DNA form, the CDR3 reads TGTGCCAGCGGACAGGGGACCTACGAGCAGTACTTC.

This chain joins TRBV7-6 and TRBJ1-1, with D possibly being TRBD1 (6 bases). There are 14 residues in the CDR3. Per germline, CDR1 SGHVS and CDR2 FNYEAQ. Trimming cost V 5 bases and J 10 bases, with 20 bases left between them. The CDR3 reads CASSLEPGQSGAFF. The CDR3 nucleotides read TGTGCCAGCAGCCTCGAACCTGGACAGTCTGGAGCTTTCTTT.

The J gene is TRBJ2-2, the V gene TRBV7-9; 7 bases fit TRBD2. V lost 4 bases and J lost 3; bases outside the gene matches: 2. Germline CDR1 and CDR2: SEHNR and FQNEAQ (reference sequence). The CDR3 is 14 amino acids. The CDR3 DNA reads TGTGCCAGCAGCTGGGAGGGTTACACCGGGGAGCTGTTTTTT. It codes for CASSWEGYTGELFF.

This clone has a single count. This chain uses TRBV7-9 with TRBJ2-1; 8 bases match TRBD2. The CDR3 extends over 17 amino acids. J lost 4 bases, V lost 0 bases, and 8 bases had no gene match. CDR1 and CDR2 from the germline V gene are SEHNR and FQNEAQ (reference sequence). The chain's CDR3 is CASSLAASGGLYNEQFF. The CDR3 bases are TGTGCCAGCAGCTTAGCGGCCAGCGGGGGCCTGTACAATGAGCAGTTCTTC.

The V gene is TRBV7-6, the J gene TRBJ2-5, with 8 positions matching TRBD1. The CDR3 length is 15 residues. Per the germline V gene, CDR1 is SGHVS and CDR2 is FNYEAQ. J was trimmed by 5 bases and V by 3 bases; bases with no gene match: 8. Written as DNA, the CDR3 is TGTGCCAGCAGCTTCATAGGACAGGGCGGGGAGACCCAGTACTTC. Amino acid sequence: CASSFIGQGGETQYF.

CDR3 DNA: TGTGCCAGCAGCGTAGCGGCGGGGGGGCGAGAGACCCAGTACTTC. It encodes CASSVAAGGRETQYF. J is TRBJ2-5 and V is TRBV9, with 9 bases aligning to TRBD2. V was pared by 0 bases and J by 4 bases, with 4 bases of the junction left unmatched. Germline V gives CDR1 SGDLS, CDR2 YYNGEE. The CDR3 sequence is 15 residues long.

The chain joins TRBV27 to TRBJ2-1; 7 bases align to TRBD2. In germline, CDR1 is MNHEY, CDR2 SMNVEV (reference sequence). The CDR3 length is 13 residues. Trimming at V came to 3 bases and at J to 7 bases, leaving 3 bases not matched to a gene. CDR3 loop: CASSFGLENEQFF. The DNA of the CDR3 is TGTGCCAGCAGTTTTGGACTAGAGAATGAGCAGTTCTTC.

This clone was seen just once. This chain links TRBV4-3 with TRBJ1-1; 7 bases are shared with TRBD1. With V trimmed by 2 bases and J by 3 bases, 6 bases remained unmatched. The CDR3 contains 15 residues. From germline, CDR1 is LGHNA and CDR2 YSLEER. The chain's CDR3 is CASSQTSGGYTEAFF. DNA of the CDR3: TGCGCCAGCAGCCAAACCTCAGGGGGGTACACTGAAGCTTTCTTT.

The gene calls are TRBV7-6 and TRBJ2-1; possibly TRBD2 for D (5 bases). The CDR3 consists of 11 residues. V shed 5 bases and J shed 15 bases, with 14 bases lying between them. CDR1 and CDR2 from the germline V gene are SGHVS and FNYEAQ. The CDR3 is CASSTGLRLFF. The CDR3 coding sequence is TGTGCCAGCAGCACCGGACTTAGACTGTTCTTC.